The rows below give T cell receptor beta chains drawn from one sample of a study of cytomegalovirus exposure and HLA in healthy donors. Produced via immunoSEQ multiplex PCR; TCRdb's table is partial and in-frame only. The data contain around 130,000 clones, around four fifths of them singletons. The sample was PBMCs. The receptors were gathered from a woman in her 40s in good health and CMV-seropositive. The CDR3 runs from the conserved cysteine through the conserved F or W. D genes are given only for firm matches. Not every row has a clone size; where given, it reads once, few, many or a size class.

d_call j_call v_call clone_size cdr3_aa cdr3_nt
NA TRBJ1-4 TRBV6-1 few CASSGQGTGGEKLFF TGTGCCAGCAGTGGGCAGGGTACGGGGGGTGAAAAACTGTTTTTT
NA TRBJ2-1 TRBV6-5 once CASSYWTVGNEQFF TGTGCCAGCAGTTACTGGACTGTCGGCAATGAGCAGTTCTTC
TRBD2 TRBJ2-1 TRBV7-9 once CASSLAGGVNEQFF TGTGCCAGCAGCTTAGCCGGGGGGGTCAATGAGCAGTTCTTC
NA TRBJ2-5 TRBV6-5 few CASSSGRRGEQYF TGTGCCAGCAGTTCTGGTAGGAGGGGAGAGCAGTACTTC
TRBD2 TRBJ2-3 TRBV4-1 NA CASSQGGGSGGFPTDTQYF TGCGCCAGCAGCCAAGGGGGTGGGAGCGGGGGGTTTCCCACAGATACGCAGTATTTT
NA TRBJ2-7 TRBV6-5 NA CASSPGSTYEQYF TGTGCCAGCAGTCCCGGGAGTACCTACGAGCAGTACTTC
NA TRBJ1-1 TRBV7-6 NA CASSLGQNTEAFF TGTGCCAGCAGCTTAGGACAGAACACTGAAGCTTTCTTT
NA TRBJ1-1 TRBV29-1 NA CSVERVGTEAFF TGCAGCGTTGAACGGGTGGGCACTGAAGCTTTCTTT
TRBD2 TRBJ2-1 TRBV5-1 NA CASSIGLAGVYEQFF TGCGCCAGCAGCATCGGACTAGCGGGAGTTTATGAGCAGTTCTTC
TRBD1 TRBJ1-5 TRBV2 NA CASRGTVQPQHF TGTGCCAGCAGGGGGACAGTTCAGCCCCAGCATTTT
TRBD1 TRBJ1-1 TRBV19 NA CASSSSTGGGTEAFF TGTGCCAGTAGTTCTTCGACAGGGGGTGGCACTGAAGCTTTCTTT
NA TRBJ1-4 TRBV28 NA CASTTEPTNEKLFF TGTGCCAGCACGACAGAACCAACTAATGAAAAACTGTTTTTT
TRBD1 TRBJ2-3 TRBV11-1 NA CASSLVSGQGTDTQYF TGTGCCAGCAGCTTAGTTTCGGGACAGGGCACAGATACGCAGTATTTT
NA TRBJ2-7 TRBV6-5 NA CASKKLLSSYEQYF TGTGCCAGCAAGAAGCTACTTTCGTCCTACGAGCAGTACTTC
NA TRBJ2-1 TRBV4-1 NA CASSQEAPPPYNEQFF TGCGCCAGCAGCCAAGAGGCCCCTCCACCATACAATGAGCAGTTCTTC
TRBD1 TRBJ1-2 TRBV18 once CASSPGTGVCGYTF TGTGCCAGCTCTCCCGGGACAGGGGTATGTGGCTACACCTTC
TRBD1 TRBJ2-7 TRBV11-2 NA CASSLTGAHEQYF TGTGCCAGCAGCTTAACAGGGGCCCACGAGCAGTACTTC
TRBD1 TRBJ1-2 TRBV25-1 NA CASSELGQGARGYTF TGTGCCAGCAGTGAATTGGGACAGGGGGCGCGAGGCTACACCTTC
TRBD2 TRBJ2-5 TRBV6-6 NA CASSYSAGVGKETQYF TGTGCCAGCAGTTACTCGGCGGGAGTCGGGAAAGAGACCCAGTACTTC
NA TRBJ1-3 TRBV25-1 NA CASSGVVGAPGNTIYF TGTGCCAGCAGTGGGGTAGTGGGGGCTCCTGGAAACACCATATATTTT
TRBD2 TRBJ2-1 TRBV14 NA CASSQAGGLAGIPYNEQFF TGTGCCAGCAGCCAAGCAGGGGGTCTAGCGGGAATCCCCTACAATGAGCAGTTCTTC
NA TRBJ1-5 TRBV27 NA CASSLSGGSSQPQHF TGTGCCAGCAGCCTGTCGGGGGGGTCTAGTCAGCCCCAGCATTTT
TRBD1 TRBJ2-1 TRBV7-8 NA CASRYRHRGEYNEQFF TGTGCCAGCCGCTACCGACACAGGGGGGAATACAATGAGCAGTTCTTC
TRBD2 TRBJ2-7 TRBV19 NA CASSIGSGSSYEQYF TGTGCCAGTAGTATAGGGAGCGGGAGCTCCTACGAGCAGTACTTC
TRBD2 TRBJ2-1 TRBV7-8 NA CASSYSPTSGVYNEQFF TGTGCCAGCAGCTACTCACCGACTAGCGGGGTGTACAATGAGCAGTTCTTC
TRBD1 TRBJ1-1 TRBV28 NA CASSPKGRTGAEAFF TGTGCCAGCAGTCCTAAGGGGCGGACAGGCGCTGAAGCTTTCTTT
NA TRBJ2-1 TRBV7-2 NA CASSLTSYNEQFF TGTGCCAGCAGCCTTACTAGCTACAATGAGCAGTTCTTC
TRBD1 TRBJ2-1 TRBV5-4 NA CASSERDRDHNEQFF TGTGCCAGCAGCGAACGGGACAGGGACCACAATGAGCAGTTCTTC